The 18 T cell receptor beta chains presented below share a single source sample, sequenced in a study of regulatory T cells in long-lasting Graves disease. Arm-PCR of CDR3 regions with iRepertoire HTBI primers generated TCR beta libraries. MiXCR was run by TCRdb on the multiplex PCR reads, yielding one entry per CDR3 protein. In the table there are about 400,000 distinct CDR3 sequences, more than 20% of which are singletons. The time point denotes: persistent/refractory GD, antithyroid drugs over 5 years with positive TRAb. Extracted RNA from PBMCs served as the source of the TCR library. Specimen: peripheral blood mononuclear cells (PBMCs), collected when the disease was refractory, from a patient treated with antithyroid drugs. The receptor source for this set is a female donor with Graves disease.

This clonotype was counted at least ten times. The V call is TRBV6-1, the J call TRBJ1-5; 9 positions match TRBD1. CDR1 is MNHNS, CDR2 SASEGT, per germline. The J segment lost 7 bases and the V segment lost 6 bases, leaving 10 bases of the junction unmatched. CDR3 length: 15 residues. CDR3 nucleotide sequence: TGTGCCAGCAGCCTAAGACAGGGGGGGCACCAGCCCCAGCATTTT. It encodes CASSLRQGGHQPQHF.

Only a few counts were recorded for this clonotype. The chain couples TRBV10-1 to TRBJ2-7, with 8 bases identical to TRBD2. Germline lookup yields CDR1 WNHNN and CDR2 SYGVQD (reference sequence). The CDR3 runs 17 residues. J gave up 6 bases and V 7 bases, and 20 bases lay outside the gene matches. As DNA, the CDR3 is TGCGCCAGCAATCCCCCTCGGGTAGCGGGATTGGCGCGCGAGCAGTACTTC. This sequence encodes CASNPPRVAGLAREQYF.

This clonotype appeared many times. The V call is TRBV6-1, the J call TRBJ2-5, with TRBD1 identical over 7 bases. The V segment lost 5 bases and the J segment 5 bases; nucleotides outside the gene matches: 8. There are 14 residues in the CDR3. Per the germline V gene, CDR1 is MNHNS and CDR2 is SASEGT. CDR3 loop: CASSTRGYMETQYF. The DNA for the CDR3 is TGTGCCAGCAGTACCAGGGGGTATATGGAGACCCAGTACTTC.

J is TRBJ1-2 and V is TRBV9; D is unresolved. Trimming removed 6 bases at V and 2 bases at J, with 5 bases between. This CDR3 has 11 residues. From germline, CDR1 is SGDLS and CDR2 YYNGEE. The CDR3 coding sequence is TGTGCCAGCAAAGGGAACTATGGCTACACCTTC. The encoded protein is CASKGNYGYTF.

V gene TRBV7-9 combines with J gene TRBJ2-5, with D tentatively TRBD1 (5 bases). Germline V gene lookup returns CDR1 SEHNR and CDR2 FQNEAQ (reference sequence). Trimming stripped 0 bases from V and 3 bases from J, with 14 bases between. This CDR3 is 16 amino acids long. The CDR3, as DNA: TGTGCCAGCAGCTTAGCGCCAGGGTTGAGGAAAGAGACCCAGTACTTC. Translated: CASSLAPGLRKETQYF.

Many counts were recorded for this clonotype. This rearrangement joins TRBV11-2 to TRBJ1-2; D gene uncertain. The V and J ends lost 5 bases and 2 bases respectively, with 12 bases between them. The CDR3 sequence is 14 residues long. Germline CDR1 and CDR2: SGHAT and FQNNGV. The CDR3 nucleotides are TGTGCCAGCAGCCCCTTGAAGAGGAACTATGGCTACACCTTC. Its translation is CASSPLKRNYGYTF.

This clonotype has more than one count but fewer than ten. The V gene is TRBV7-2, the J gene TRBJ2-5; the match to TRBD2 covers 10 bases. Germline V lookup: CDR1 SGHTA, CDR2 FQGNSA. With V trimmed by 0 bases and J by 3 bases, 4 bases remained unmatched. CDR3 length: 16 residues. The CDR3 bases are TGTGCCAGCAGCTTAGCGAGCGGGAGGGCCGAAGAGACCCAGTACTTC. It translates to CASSLASGRAEETQYF.

This clonotype was counted a single time. The chain uses TRBV30 and TRBJ1-1; TRBD1 is a possible D gene (6 bases). CDR1 and CDR2 from the germline V gene are GTSNPN and SVGIG (reference sequence). CDR3 length: 15 amino acids. V lost 3 bases and J 1 base, leaving 15 bases between the germline ends. The CDR3 sequence is CAWRHLTGRNTEAFF. The CDR3 bases are TGTGCCTGGAGGCACCTTACAGGGCGGAACACTGAAGCTTTCTTT.

This clonotype has at least ten counts. The chain carries TRBV2 and TRBJ2-1, with a tentative D call TRBD2 (5 bases). The CDR3 sequence is 15 residues long. Trimming stripped 2 bases from V and 4 bases from J, with 12 bases between. The germline V gene encodes CDR1 SNHLY and CDR2 FYNNEI. Here the CDR3 DNA reads TGTGCCAGCAGTGAACGGAAGACTACATACAATGAGCAGTTCTTC. It is translated as CASSERKTTYNEQFF.

This clonotype was detected a few times. The V gene is TRBV28, the J gene TRBJ2-7; D is perhaps TRBD1 (7 bases). The CDR3 is 16 amino acids. Germline lookup yields CDR1 MDHEN and CDR2 SYDVKM. The V gene lost 8 bases and the J gene lost 6 bases, with 26 bases spanning the gap. The DNA of the CDR3 is TGTGCCAGCTCAAGAGGTAGACAGGGAGGTCCGCGCGAGCAGTACTTC. Protein sequence: CASSRGRQGGPREQYF. Complete variable domain (other parts from reference TRBV28 and TRBJ2-7): DVKVTQSSRYLVKRTGEKVFLECVQDMDHENMFWYRQDPGLGLRLIYFSYDVKMKEKGDIPEGYSVSREKKERFSLILESASTNQTSMYLCASSRGRQGGPREQYFGPGTRLTVT.

This clonotype was counted many times. The chain combines TRBV12-3 or TRBV12-4 with TRBJ1-2; D might be TRBD1 (5 bases). This CDR3 contains 14 residues. Trimming removed 5 bases from V and 2 bases from J, with 12 bases in between. The CDR3 region is CASSTGASNYGYTF. Here the CDR3 DNA reads TGTGCCAGCAGTACCGGGGCAAGCAACTATGGCTACACCTTC.

This chain uses TRBV10-2 with TRBJ2-7; 8 bases map to TRBD2. This CDR3 has 13 residues. Trimming took 6 bases from V and 5 from J; bases not matched to a gene: 6. The germline gives CDR1 WSHSY, CDR2 SAAADI. The DNA of the CDR3 is TGCGCCAGCAGGTCCCCGGGAGGGGACGAGCAGTACTTC. Translated, it gives CASRSPGGDEQYF.

V gene TRBV7-3 combines with J gene TRBJ2-2, with TRBD2 matching 10 bases. This CDR3 comprises 16 residues. Germline V gives CDR1 SGHTA, CDR2 FQGTGA. V lost 2 bases, J lost 7 bases, and 7 bases stayed unmatched. The CDR3: CASSLSGLAMGGELFF. Written as DNA, the CDR3 is TGTGCCAGCAGCTTATCGGGACTAGCGATGGGCGGGGAGCTGTTTTTT.

The sample holds a few counts of this clonotype. As the CDR3 is not closed by the conserved phenylalanine or tryptophan, this likely results from a read error. The DNA is left out, because the CDR3 cannot be placed on it with certainty; the CDR3 is given as TCRdb lists it. The chain joins TRBV24-1 to TRBJ1-3. The CDR3 totals 9 residues, both ends included. The V gene's germline CDR1 is KGHDR and CDR2 SFDVKD. CDR3 protein: CATPTPRCR.

This clonotype came up a few times. The genes are TRBV7-3 and TRBJ2-5, with a weak D call TRBD2 (6 bases). The CDR3 extends over 15 amino acids. Germline CDR1 and CDR2: SGHTA and FQGTGA. V dropped 2 bases and J dropped 2 bases, with 12 bases sitting between them. In DNA, the CDR3 is TGTGCCAGCAGCTTAGGGCGGAGCGGGCAAGAGACCCAGTACTTC. Translated: CASSLGRSGQETQYF.

The chain links TRBV28 to TRBJ2-2; 10 bases are shared with TRBD1. CDR3 length equals 17 residues. V gave up 5 bases and J gave up 6 bases; unmatched junction bases: 12. Germline values: CDR1 MDHEN, CDR2 SYDVKM. CDR3 amino acids: CASSALDRGRFPGELFF. DNA of the CDR3: TGTGCCAGCAGTGCCCTCGACAGGGGGCGCTTCCCCGGGGAGCTGTTTTTT.

This clonotype was seen just once. This chain uses TRBV20-1 with TRBJ1-1; D is unclear. CDR3 size: 14 residues. The ends were cut back, 3 bases at V and 1 base at J, with 12 bases in the middle. The germline V gene encodes CDR1 DFQATT and CDR2 SNEGSKA (reference sequence). CDR3 in amino acids: CSASTLTGNTEAFF. The CDR3 bases are TGCAGTGCTAGTACACTAACGGGGAACACTGAAGCTTTCTTT.

Many counts were recorded for this clonotype. The gene calls are TRBV7-8 and TRBJ2-5; the match to TRBD2 covers 7 bases. V dropped 1 base and J dropped 1; count of bases not matched to a gene: 6. The germline CDR1 and CDR2 sequences are SGHVS and FQNEAQ. The CDR3 covers 16 residues. CDR3 DNA: TGTGCCAGCAGCTTAGGTCCTAGCGGAGTCCAAGAGACCCAGTACTTC. Amino acid sequence: CASSLGPSGVQETQYF.